Below, 32 T cell receptor beta chains from the same sample are listed, as sequenced in a study of control samples from healthy donors and cancer patients. Some clones are missing from TCRdb's copy, which holds only in-frame ones; the method was immunoSEQ multiplex PCR. The table records approximately 40,000 clones, about 75% of them present only once. The sequenced sample consisted of formalin-fixed, paraffin-embedded tissue. Receptors originate from a male donor with melanoma.

The V gene is TRBV14, the J gene TRBJ2-3, with 8 bases aligning to TRBD2. The CDR3 covers 17 residues. V trimming: 4 bases; J trimming: 3 bases; junction bases outside the gene matches: 12. CDR1 and CDR2 from the germline V gene are SGHDN and FVKESK. The CDR3 loop is CASSLLSGSIRTDTQYF. CDR3 bases: TGTGCCAGCAGCCTATTGAGCGGGAGTATAAGAACAGATACGCAGTATTTT.

By proportion, this clone is medium-sized. J is TRBJ1-4 and V is TRBV6-2 or TRBV6-3; possibly TRBD1 for D (5 bases). V lost 5 bases and J lost 5, with 9 bases in between. Per germline, CDR1 MNHEY and CDR2 SVGEGT. This CDR3 region has 13 residues. The CDR3 sequence: CASSRQNNEKLFF. CDR3 in DNA: TGTGCCAGCAGTCGACAGAACAATGAAAAACTGTTTTTT.

The chain carries TRBV5-1 and TRBJ2-7; 15 bases fit TRBD2. The trim removed 2 bases at V and 3 bases at J, leaving 6 bases unmatched. CDR3 length: 17 amino acids. Germline V gene data show CDR1 as SGHRS and CDR2 as YFSETQ. The DNA of the CDR3 is TGCGCCAGCAGCTTAGGGGGACTAGCGGGAGGTCACTACGAGCAGTACTTC. This sequence encodes CASSLGGLAGGHYEQYF.

This clone appeared once. The CDR3 coding sequence is TGTGCCAGCAGTGAAGCGCTGGGGGCGCGGGGGGCCAACGTCCTGACTTTC. Translating it yields CASSEALGARGANVLTF. The gene calls are TRBV2 and TRBJ2-6; TRBD1 might be the D (6 bases). The CDR3 consists of 17 residues. Trimming took 0 bases from V and 4 from J, leaving 13 bases between them. Germline CDR1 and CDR2: SNHLY and FYNNEI.

This chain connects TRBV2 to TRBJ2-7; D not certain. This CDR3 has 12 residues. V was cut by 7 bases and J by 4 bases, with 11 bases left in between. The germline V gene has CDR1 SNHLY and CDR2 FYNNEI. The CDR3 nucleotides read TGTGCCAGCACCGTGGTAGCTTACGAGCAGTACTTC. Amino acid sequence: CASTVVAYEQYF. Full variable domain (remainder filled in from reference TRBV2 and TRBJ2-7): EPEVTQTPSHQVTQMGQEVILRCVPISNHLYFYWYRQILGQKVEFLVSFYNNEISEKSEIFDDQFSVERPDGSNFTLKIRSTKLEDSAMYFCASTVVAYEQYFGPGTRLTVT.

The J gene is TRBJ2-7, the V gene TRBV9; tentatively, D is TRBD1 or TRBD2 (5 bases each). CDR1 and CDR2 from the germline V gene are SGDLS and YYNGEE. The CDR3 has 14 residues. V was cut by 3 bases and J by 2 bases, with 12 bases left in between. The CDR3, as DNA: TGTGCCAGCAGCGCTGGGACCGTCGCCTACGAGCAGTACTTC. This translates into CASSAGTVAYEQYF.

As concerns this clone: This may be a read error, as it is one base from a much larger clone. The chain is built from TRBV6-5 and TRBJ1-5; TRBD1 matches 8 bases. This CDR3 has 14 residues. The germline V gene has CDR1 MNHEY and CDR2 SVGAGI. CDR3 coding DNA: TGTGCCAGCAGCCAGTACAGGGGGGATCAGCTCCAGCATTTT. It specifies CASSQYRGDQLQHF.

The chain carries TRBV7-3 and TRBJ1-5; TRBD1 is a possible D gene (6 bases). In germline, CDR1 is SGHTA, CDR2 FQGTGA. The CDR3 spans 17 residues. V lost 2 bases and J 1 base, leaving 15 bases between the germline ends. The CDR3 loop reads CASSLQQGNRSNQPQHF. CDR3 coding DNA: TGTGCCAGCAGCTTACAGCAGGGGAATAGAAGCAATCAGCCCCAGCATTTT. The whole variable domain, remainder taken from reference TRBV7-3 and TRBJ1-5, is GAGVSQTPSNKVTEKGKYVELRCDPISGHTALYWYRQSLGQGPEFLIYFQGTGAADDSGLPNDRFFAVRPEGSVSTLKIQRTERGDSAVYLCASSLQQGNRSNQPQHFGDGTRLSIL.

The chain uses TRBV11-2 and TRBJ1-1; D is possibly TRBD1 (6 bases). Germline-derived CDR1 and CDR2 are SGHAT and FQNNGV. V lost 1 base to trimming and J lost 4 bases, with 13 bases between them. There are 15 residues in the CDR3. The CDR3 DNA reads TGTGCCAGCAGCTTAGGATTGGGGGGCGGCACTGAAGCTTTCTTT. Translation gives CASSLGLGGGTEAFF.

This clone was observed once. The chain links TRBV7-9 to TRBJ2-1; tentatively, D is TRBD1 or TRBD2 (6 bases each). The CDR3 is made up of 15 amino acids. The germline V and J ends were trimmed by 5 bases and 4 bases, with 15 bases remaining between them. CDR1 is SEHNR, CDR2 FQNEAQ, per germline (reference sequence). The CDR3 loop reads CASSVEGGPYNEQFF. CDR3 nucleotide sequence: TGTGCCAGCAGCGTAGAAGGGGGGCCATACAATGAGCAGTTCTTC.

J is TRBJ2-3 and V is TRBV11-2; tentative D call: TRBD2 (5 bases). The CDR3 spans 15 residues. With 5 bases removed from V and 4 bases from J, the gap between germline ends came to 16 bases. Per germline, CDR1 SGHAT and CDR2 FQNNGV. CDR3 sequence: CASSHPAGVSDTQYF. The DNA for the CDR3 is TGTGCCAGCAGCCACCCCGCCGGGGTGTCAGATACGCAGTATTTT.

The CDR3 DNA is TGTGCCAGTAGCAGACAGGGGGCAGAGAGTCAGCCCCAGCATTTT. Translation gives CASSRQGAESQPQHF. The chain is built from TRBV19 and TRBJ1-5; 10 bases align to TRBD1. Germline loops: CDR1 LNHDA, CDR2 SQIVND (reference sequence). The CDR3 covers 15 residues. J gave up 6 bases and V 6 bases, and 8 bases lay outside the gene matches.

The rearrangement uses TRBV6-5 and TRBJ2-5, with TRBD1 identical over 10 bases. V was clipped by 8 bases and J by 5 bases; unmatched bases: 11. This CDR3 is built from 15 residues. Germline-derived CDR1 and CDR2 are MNHEY and SVGAGI. CDR3 in amino acids: CASAPGQGEWETQYF. In DNA form, the CDR3 reads TGTGCCAGCGCACCCGGACAGGGGGAATGGGAGACCCAGTACTTC.

The chain carries TRBV28 and TRBJ1-1; tentatively, D is TRBD1 (5 bases). Trimming removed 7 bases at V and 8 bases at J, with 20 bases between. The CDR3 consists of 14 residues. The germline V gene has CDR1 MDHEN and CDR2 SYDVKM. CDR3 DNA sequence: TGTGCCAGCACTTCATCTCGGACTTCAGGGGAAGCTTTCTTT. It specifies CASTSSRTSGEAFF.

The chain recombines TRBV21-1 with TRBJ2-3. TRBV21-1 is noted as a pseudogene. This CDR3 comprises 14 residues. In DNA form, the CDR3 reads TGTGCCAGCAGCCCGGGACCTCGCACAGATACGCAGTATTTT. Encoded protein: CASSPGPRTDTQYF.

This chain links TRBV6-6 with TRBJ1-4, with D possibly being TRBD1 (6 bases). The CDR3 extends over 15 amino acids. The V end lost 4 bases, the J end lost 8 bases, and 17 bases lay between the germline ends. CDR1 is MNHNY and CDR2 is SVGAGI in the germline V gene (reference sequence). CDR3 sequence reads: CASSSHQGQKEKLFF. CDR3 coding DNA: TGTGCCAGCAGTTCCCATCAGGGGCAAAAAGAAAAACTGTTTTTT.

The rearrangement joins TRBV18 to TRBJ1-1; TRBD1 matches at 11 bases. The V and J ends lost 5 bases and 7 bases, in that order; junction bases with no gene match: 3. Germline-derived CDR1 and CDR2 are KGHSH and LQKENI. The CDR3 sequence is 13 residues long. The CDR3 is CASSFGTGGEAFF. DNA of the CDR3: TGTGCCAGCTCATTCGGGACAGGGGGTGAAGCTTTCTTT.

This clone was seen more than once but under ten times. This chain joins TRBV21-1 and TRBJ2-3; the D call TRBD2 from the table was never checked on the DNA. TRBV21-1 is a pseudogene segment. This CDR3 has 17 amino acids. CDR3 sequence reads: CASKGTSGNGGTDTQYF. The CDR3 nucleotides are TGTGCCAGCAAAGGGACTAGCGGGAATGGGGGCACAGATACGCAGTATTTT.

The rearrangement joins TRBV28 to TRBJ1-5; 8 bases map to TRBD1. This CDR3 has 16 amino acids. Germline V lookup: CDR1 MDHEN, CDR2 SYDVKM. Trimming cost V 6 bases and J 6 bases; bases outside gene matches: 13. The CDR3 protein is CASSSFNRGRGQPQHF. CDR3 DNA: TGTGCCAGCAGCTCATTCAACAGGGGGAGAGGTCAGCCCCAGCATTTT.

There are a few counts of this clone. The genes are TRBV3-1 (or the pseudogene TRBV3-2) and TRBJ2-3; D gene ambiguous. The ends were cut back, 4 bases at V and 2 bases at J, with 19 bases in the middle. The CDR3 runs to 17 residues. Germline V gene data show CDR1 as LGHDT and CDR2 as YNNKEL (reference sequence). The CDR3 DNA follows: TGTGCCAGCAGCCCGCAACCGAGTGCTGGGCCCACAGATACGCAGTATTTT. The encoded protein is CASSPQPSAGPTDTQYF.

The chain employs TRBV4-1 and TRBJ1-3; D call uncertain. V gave up 3 bases and J gave up 12 bases, with 18 bases separating them. CDR1 is MGHRA and CDR2 is YSYEKL in the germline V gene. The CDR3 contains 14 residues. CDR3 protein: CASSQVGGSLLIYF. CDR3 sequence (DNA): TGCGCCAGCAGCCAGGTCGGAGGGTCCCTGCTCATATATTTT.

The V and J genes are TRBV7-2 and TRBJ2-2; D unclear. The CDR3 is 17 residues long. Germline assignment: CDR1 SGHTA and CDR2 FQGNSA. V was pared by 1 base and J by 0 bases, with 12 bases between. CDR3 DNA sequence: TGTGCCAGCAGCTTAGTTTCGGCAGCCACGAACACCGGGGAGCTGTTTTTT. This translates into CASSLVSAATNTGELFF.

This clone is labeled as medium-sized. This CDR3 is also generated by other DNA sequences in the sample. The chain combines TRBV7-9 with TRBJ2-1; 9 positions match TRBD2. The CDR3 is 15 amino acids. The germline gives CDR1 SEHNR, CDR2 FQNEAQ (reference sequence). V shed 5 bases, J shed 8 bases, and the junction held 10 bases outside the gene matches. The CDR3 DNA reads TGTGCCAGCAGCCAAGCTAGCGGGGCATTGTATGAGCAGTTCTTC. This encodes CASSQASGALYEQFF.

The chain is built from TRBV9 and TRBJ2-3; D not certain. This CDR3 spans 14 amino acids. Germline CDR1 is SGDLS and CDR2 is YYNGEE. Trimming cost V 0 bases and J 7 bases, with 12 bases left between them. The CDR3 DNA sequence: TGTGCCAGCAGCGTAGATCAGGTCTCATATACGCAGTATTTT. Encoded protein: CASSVDQVSYTQYF.

The gene calls are TRBV19 and TRBJ2-3; TRBD2 aligns across 9 bases. With 5 bases clipped from V and 4 bases from J, the junction kept 4 bases outside the gene matches. This CDR3 contains 14 residues. Germline V lookup: CDR1 LNHDA, CDR2 SQIVND (reference sequence). The CDR3 nucleotides are TGTGCCAGTAGTGGGCTAGCGGGACCAGATACGCAGTATTTT. This sequence encodes CASSGLAGPDTQYF. The variable domain in full, with the rest retrieved from reference TRBV19 and TRBJ2-3, is DGGITQSPKYLFRKEGQNVTLSCEQNLNHDAMYWYRQDPGQGLRLIYYSQIVNDFQKGDIAEGYSVSREKKESFPLTVTSAQKNPTAFYLCASSGLAGPDTQYFGPGTRLTVL.

The table lists this clone with a count of one. V and J are TRBV6-5 and TRBJ2-1; D is unclear. Per the germline V gene, CDR1 is MNHEY and CDR2 is SVGAGI. V lost 0 bases to trimming and J lost 7 bases, with 16 bases between them. The CDR3 sequence is 16 residues long. CDR3 nucleotide sequence: TGTGCCAGCAGTTACTCTGGAGAACCGACCGAAAATGAGCAGTTCTTC. This gives the protein CASSYSGEPTENEQFF.

About this clone itself: A read error may account for a junction end that differs from germline. This sample also contains other DNA sequences that code for the same CDR3. This chain links TRBV19 with TRBJ2-2; weak D call: TRBD2 (5 bases). In germline, CDR1 is LNHDA, CDR2 SQIVND (reference sequence). The CDR3 consists of 14 residues. CDR3 nucleotides: TGTGCCAGTAGGCTTACCGCGAACACCGGGGAACTGTTTTTT. Encoded protein: CASRLTANTGELFF.

This clone was seen only a few times. The CDR3 DNA reads as TGCGCCAGCAGGAAACGAAACAAAAACATTCAGTACTTC. Translating it yields CASRKRNKNIQYF. The chain couples TRBV23-1 to TRBJ2-4; D gene unclear. TRBV23-1 is annotated as an ORF whose role is uncertain. V lost 6 bases and J lost 3, with 9 bases in between. The CDR3 loop spans 13 amino acids.

The rearrangement links TRBV28 to TRBJ2-7; 9 nucleotides align to TRBD1. Trimming at V came to 10 bases and at J to 4 bases, leaving 11 bases not matched to a gene. The CDR3 extends over 14 amino acids. CDR1 is MDHEN and CDR2 is SYDVKM in the germline V gene. The CDR3, as DNA: TGTGCCACCCTCGAGGGGGACAGGGTGTACGAGCAGTACTTC. Protein sequence: CATLEGDRVYEQYF.

The chain links TRBV5-1 to TRBJ2-3; TRBD2 matches at 7 bases. CDR3 length equals 18 residues. CDR1 and CDR2 (germline): SGHRS, YFSETQ. Losses at the gene ends were 1 base for V and 2 bases for J; bases not matched to a gene: 13. The CDR3 loop reads CASSLTPRTSDLTDTQYF. CDR3 nucleotide sequence: TGCGCCAGCAGCTTGACTCCCCGCACTAGCGACCTCACAGATACGCAGTATTTT.

As concerns this clone: One end of the junction fails to match germline, which may point to a read error. J is TRBJ2-5 and V is TRBV5-6, with D possibly matching TRBD1 (6 bases). This CDR3 is 11 amino acids long. Germline-derived CDR1 and CDR2 are SGHDT and YYEEEE. CDR3 region: CASIFPDSPNF. The DNA for the CDR3 is TGTGCCAGCATCTTTCCGGACAGCCCTAACTTC.

This clone was seen only a few times. This chain links TRBV6-6 with TRBJ2-7; tentative D call: TRBD2 (6 bases). Trimming left V 2 bases short and J 0 bases short, with 8 bases between. The length of the CDR3 is 14 residues. From germline, CDR1 is MNHNY and CDR2 SVGAGI (reference sequence). The CDR3, as DNA: TGTGCCAGCAGTTACAAGGAGGGCTCCTACGAGCAGTACTTC. As protein: CASSYKEGSYEQYF.